This passage covers 2 T cell receptor beta chains from one sample sequenced in a study of blood T cell repertoires in COVID-19 (dated by TCRdb to the early 2020s). Library generation was performed with the immunoSEQ multiplex PCR assay. Here the immuneACCESS table is served through TCRdb, limited to in-frame sequences with V and J called. Missing clones are a known gap in these copies; in checked studies unresolved V genes cover under half, and the rest lacks a known reason. The sample includes about 140,000 clones, with 88% observed a single time. Of the sample, 1.5% falls within the top ten clones. Sequencing was performed on peripheral blood. The receptors stem from a woman in her fifties or sixties with acute or convalescent COVID-19.

V is TRBV7-9 and J is TRBJ2-5; 9 nucleotides line up with TRBD1. V lost 4 bases and J lost 2; bases outside the gene matches: 8. Germline V gene lookup returns CDR1 SEHNR and CDR2 FQNEAQ (reference sequence). The CDR3 is 16 residues long. CDR3 residues: CASSWTLGQGQETQYF. CDR3 bases: TGTGCCAGCAGCTGGACCTTAGGACAGGGGCAAGAGACCCAGTACTTC. The complete variable domain, with remaining parts taken from reference TRBV7-9 and TRBJ2-5, reads DTGVSQNPRHKITKRGQNVTFRCDPISEHNRLYWYRQTLGQGPEFLTYFQNEAQLEKSRLLSDRFSAERPKGSFSTLEIQRTEQGDSAMYLCASSWTLGQGQETQYFGPGTRLLVL.

The V and J genes are TRBV6-5 and TRBJ2-7, with D possibly matching TRBD1 (6 bases). Looked up from germline, CDR1 is MNHEY and CDR2 is SVGAGI. This CDR3 spans 13 amino acids. V gave up 6 bases and J gave up 2 bases, with 11 bases separating them. This chain's CDR3 is CASSTRDTYEQYF. The DNA for the CDR3 is TGTGCCAGCAGCACCCGGGACACCTACGAGCAGTACTTC.